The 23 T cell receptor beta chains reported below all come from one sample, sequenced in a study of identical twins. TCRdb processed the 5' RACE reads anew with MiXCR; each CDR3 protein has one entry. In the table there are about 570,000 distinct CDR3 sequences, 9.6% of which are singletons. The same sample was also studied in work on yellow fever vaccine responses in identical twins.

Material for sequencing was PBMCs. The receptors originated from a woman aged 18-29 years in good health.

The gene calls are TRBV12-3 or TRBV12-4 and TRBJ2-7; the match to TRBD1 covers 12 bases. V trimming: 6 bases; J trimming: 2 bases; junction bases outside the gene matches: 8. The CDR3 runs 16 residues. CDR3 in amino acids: CASRAGTGGLTYEQYF. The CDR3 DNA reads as TGTGCCAGCAGGGCCGGGACAGGGGGCTTGACCTACGAGCAGTACTTC.

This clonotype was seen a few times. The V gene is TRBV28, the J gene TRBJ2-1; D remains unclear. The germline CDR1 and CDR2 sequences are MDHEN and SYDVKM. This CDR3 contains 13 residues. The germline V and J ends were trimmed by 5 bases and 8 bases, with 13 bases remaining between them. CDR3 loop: CASSNPLEDEQFF. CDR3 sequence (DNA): TGTGCCAGCAGTAACCCACTCGAGGATGAGCAGTTCTTC.

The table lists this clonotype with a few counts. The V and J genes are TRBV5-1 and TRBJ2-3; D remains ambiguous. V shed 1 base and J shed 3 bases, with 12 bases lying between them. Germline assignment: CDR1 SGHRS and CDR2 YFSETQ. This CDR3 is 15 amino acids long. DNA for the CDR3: TGCGCCAGCAGCTTGCCTCTAGGGATTACAGATACGCAGTATTTT. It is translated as CASSLPLGITDTQYF. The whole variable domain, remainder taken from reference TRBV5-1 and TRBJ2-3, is KAGVTQTPRYLIKTRGQQVTLSCSPISGHRSVSWYQQTPGQGLQFLFEYFSETQRNKGNFPGRFSGRQFSNSRSEMNVSTLELGDSALYLCASSLPLGITDTQYFGPGTRLTVL.

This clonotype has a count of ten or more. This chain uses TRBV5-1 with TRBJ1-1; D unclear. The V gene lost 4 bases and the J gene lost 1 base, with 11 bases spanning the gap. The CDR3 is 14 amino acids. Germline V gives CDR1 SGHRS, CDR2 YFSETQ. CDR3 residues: CASSQATANTEAFF. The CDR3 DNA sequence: TGCGCCAGCAGCCAGGCTACAGCGAACACTGAAGCTTTCTTT. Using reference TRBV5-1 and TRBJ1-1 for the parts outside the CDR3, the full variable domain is KAGVTQTPRYLIKTRGQQVTLSCSPISGHRSVSWYQQTPGQGLQFLFEYFSETQRNKGNFPGRFSGRQFSNSRSEMNVSTLELGDSALYLCASSQATANTEAFFGQGTRLTVV.

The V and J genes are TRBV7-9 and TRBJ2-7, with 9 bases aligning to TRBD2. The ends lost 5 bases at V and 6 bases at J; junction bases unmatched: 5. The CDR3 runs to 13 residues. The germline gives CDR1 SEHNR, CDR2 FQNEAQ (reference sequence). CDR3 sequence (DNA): TGTGCCAGCAGCACGGGACTAGCTTCCGAGCAGTACTTC. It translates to CASSTGLASEQYF.

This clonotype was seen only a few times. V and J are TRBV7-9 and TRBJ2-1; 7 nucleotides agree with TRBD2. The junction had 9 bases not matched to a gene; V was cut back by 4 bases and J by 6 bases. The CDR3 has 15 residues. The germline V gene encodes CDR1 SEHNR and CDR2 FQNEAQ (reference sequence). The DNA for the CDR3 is TGTGCCAGCAGCTACAGGCTAGCGGAGCCCAATGAGCAGTTCTTC. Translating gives CASSYRLAEPNEQFF.

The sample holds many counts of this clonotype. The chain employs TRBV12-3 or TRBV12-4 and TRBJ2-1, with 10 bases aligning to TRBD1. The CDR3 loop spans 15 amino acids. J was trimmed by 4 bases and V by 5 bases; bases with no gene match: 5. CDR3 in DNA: TGTGCCAGCAGTCCCCGGACAGGGGGATACAATGAGCAGTTCTTC. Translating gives CASSPRTGGYNEQFF.

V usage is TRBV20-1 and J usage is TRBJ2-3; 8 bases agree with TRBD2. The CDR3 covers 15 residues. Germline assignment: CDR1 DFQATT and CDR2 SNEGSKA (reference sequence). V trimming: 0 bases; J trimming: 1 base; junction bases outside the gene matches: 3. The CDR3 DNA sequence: TGCAGTGCTAGAGAAAGCGGGGGAGGCACAGATACGCAGTATTTT. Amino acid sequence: CSARESGGGTDTQYF.

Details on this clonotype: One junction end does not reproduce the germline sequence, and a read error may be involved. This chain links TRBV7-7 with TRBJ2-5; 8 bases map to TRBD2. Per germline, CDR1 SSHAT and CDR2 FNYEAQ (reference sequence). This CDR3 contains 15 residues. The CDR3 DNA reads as TGTGCTAGCAGCGCAAACGCGGGGGGTCGGGAGACCCAGTACTTC. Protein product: CASSANAGGRETQYF.

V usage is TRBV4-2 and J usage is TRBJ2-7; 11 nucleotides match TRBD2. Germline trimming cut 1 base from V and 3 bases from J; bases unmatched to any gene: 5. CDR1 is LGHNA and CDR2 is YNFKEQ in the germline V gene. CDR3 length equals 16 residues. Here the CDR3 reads CASSQARLAGLYEQYF. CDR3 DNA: TGTGCCAGCAGCCAAGCTCGACTAGCGGGGCTCTACGAGCAGTACTTC.

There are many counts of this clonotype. CDR3 sequence reads: CASSSVRGRYNEQFF. For the CDR3, the DNA is TGTGCCAGCAGCTCAGTTAGGGGGAGATACAATGAGCAGTTCTTC. The J gene is TRBJ2-1, the V gene TRBV11-2, with D perhaps TRBD1 (6 bases). With 4 bases removed from V and 4 bases from J, the gap between germline ends came to 14 bases. Germline V gene lookup returns CDR1 SGHAT and CDR2 FQNNGV. The CDR3 contains 15 residues.

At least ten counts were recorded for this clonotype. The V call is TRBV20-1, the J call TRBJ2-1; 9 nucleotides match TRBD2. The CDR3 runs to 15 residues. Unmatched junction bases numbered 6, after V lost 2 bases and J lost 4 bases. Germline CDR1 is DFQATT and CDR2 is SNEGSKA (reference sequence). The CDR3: CSARYRLAVYNEQFF. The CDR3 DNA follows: TGCAGTGCTAGATATCGACTAGCGGTTTACAATGAGCAGTTCTTC.

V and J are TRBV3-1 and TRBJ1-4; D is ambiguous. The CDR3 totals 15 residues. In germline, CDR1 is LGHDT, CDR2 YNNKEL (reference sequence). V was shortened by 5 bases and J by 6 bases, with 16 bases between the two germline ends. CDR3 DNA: TGTGCCAGCAGCGGAACCAGGATAGAGGATGAAAAACTGTTTTTT. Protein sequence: CASSGTRIEDEKLFF.

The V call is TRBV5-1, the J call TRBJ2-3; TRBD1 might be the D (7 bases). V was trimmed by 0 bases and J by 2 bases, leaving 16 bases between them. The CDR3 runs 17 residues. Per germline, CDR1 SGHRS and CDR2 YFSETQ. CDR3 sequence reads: CASSLGRGGGDTDTQYF. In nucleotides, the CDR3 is TGCGCCAGCAGCTTGGGAAGAGGAGGGGGCGACACAGATACGCAGTATTTT.

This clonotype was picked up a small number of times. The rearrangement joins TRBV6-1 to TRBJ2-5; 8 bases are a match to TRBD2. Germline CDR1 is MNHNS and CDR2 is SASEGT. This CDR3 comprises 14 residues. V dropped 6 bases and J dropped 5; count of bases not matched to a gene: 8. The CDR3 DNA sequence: TGTGCCAGCAGACCCGGGACTAGGCGGGAGACCCAGTACTTC. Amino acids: CASRPGTRRETQYF.

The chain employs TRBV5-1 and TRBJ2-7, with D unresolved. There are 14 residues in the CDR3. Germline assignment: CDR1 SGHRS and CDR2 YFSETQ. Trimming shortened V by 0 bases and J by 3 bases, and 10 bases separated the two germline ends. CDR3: CASSLETLGYEQYF. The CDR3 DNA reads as TGCGCCAGCAGCTTGGAGACTTTGGGCTACGAGCAGTACTTC.

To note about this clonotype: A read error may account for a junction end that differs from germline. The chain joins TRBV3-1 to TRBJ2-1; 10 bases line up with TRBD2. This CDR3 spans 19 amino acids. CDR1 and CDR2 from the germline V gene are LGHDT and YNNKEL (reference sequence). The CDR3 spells CASSKDTGTSDSSYNEQFF. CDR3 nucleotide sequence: TGTGCCAGCAGCAAAGATACTGGGACTAGCGATAGCTCCTACAATGAGCAGTTCTTC.

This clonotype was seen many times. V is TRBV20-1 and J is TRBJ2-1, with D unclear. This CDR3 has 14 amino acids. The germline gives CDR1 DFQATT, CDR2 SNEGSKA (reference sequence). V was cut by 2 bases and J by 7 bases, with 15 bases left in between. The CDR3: CSARPPWTQNEQFF. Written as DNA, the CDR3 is TGCAGTGCTAGACCCCCGTGGACGCAAAATGAGCAGTTCTTC.

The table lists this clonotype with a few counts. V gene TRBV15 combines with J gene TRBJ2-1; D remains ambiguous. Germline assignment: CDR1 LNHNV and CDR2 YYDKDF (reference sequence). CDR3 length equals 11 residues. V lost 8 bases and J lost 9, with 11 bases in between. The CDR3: CATATGGEQFF. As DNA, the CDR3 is TGTGCCACCGCGACCGGTGGTGAGCAGTTCTTC.

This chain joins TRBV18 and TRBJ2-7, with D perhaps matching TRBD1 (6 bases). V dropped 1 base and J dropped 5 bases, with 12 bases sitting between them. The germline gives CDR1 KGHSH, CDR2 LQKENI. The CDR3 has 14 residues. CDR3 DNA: TGTGCCAGCTCACCACTGCCAGGGGAACACGAGCAGTACTTC. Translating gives CASSPLPGEHEQYF.

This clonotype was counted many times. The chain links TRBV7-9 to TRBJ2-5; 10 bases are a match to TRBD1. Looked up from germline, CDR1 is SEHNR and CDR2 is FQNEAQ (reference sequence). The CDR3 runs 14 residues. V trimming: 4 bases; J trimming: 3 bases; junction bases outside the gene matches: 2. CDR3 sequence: CASSSGTGEETQYF. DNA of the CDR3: TGTGCCAGCAGCTCAGGGACAGGGGAAGAGACCCAGTACTTC.

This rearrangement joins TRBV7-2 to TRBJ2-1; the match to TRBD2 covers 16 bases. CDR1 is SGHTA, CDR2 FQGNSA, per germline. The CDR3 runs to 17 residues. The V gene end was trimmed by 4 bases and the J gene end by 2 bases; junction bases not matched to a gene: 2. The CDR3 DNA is TGTGCCAGCAGCTGGGGACTAGCGGGAGGGGCCTACAATGAGCAGTTCTTC. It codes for CASSWGLAGGAYNEQFF.

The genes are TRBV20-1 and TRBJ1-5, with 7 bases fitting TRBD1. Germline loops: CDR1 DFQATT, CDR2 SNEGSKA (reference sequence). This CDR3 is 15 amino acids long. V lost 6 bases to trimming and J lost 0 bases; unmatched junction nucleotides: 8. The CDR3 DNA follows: TGCAGTGCACAGAGGACAGGAACTAGCAATCAGCCCCAGCATTTT. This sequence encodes CSAQRTGTSNQPQHF.